Reported below is one T cell receptor (beta chain). This sample was included in a study of shared clonotypes between healthy human individuals. Profiled with immunoSEQ multiplex PCR; TCRdb holds only in-frame clones, not every one. Among millions of clones listed, approximately 94% were seen once. Positive CCR7 selection of CD45RO-negative cells yielded the naive CD8 cells, and terminally differentiated effector memory CD45RA+ cells were excluded. The sample consisted of naive CD8+ T cells sorted from blood. The source of this sequence is a man younger than 35 in good health.

This CDR3 is CASGPRGGGPNEKLFF. CDR3 DNA sequence: TGTGCTAGTGGTCCACGAGGGGGGGGACCTAATGAAAAACTGTTTTTT. V and J are TRBV12-5 and TRBJ1-4; tentative D call: TRBD1 (6 bases). This CDR3 comprises 16 residues. Per germline, CDR1 LGHNT and CDR2 FRNRAP. With 5 bases removed from V and 3 bases from J, the gap between germline ends came to 16 bases.